Presented here are 20 T cell receptor beta chains from one specimen sequenced in a study of CD8 T cells in Susac syndrome. Random hexamers served to reverse transcribe roughly 0.5 to 1 ug RNA. One entry per CDR3 protein, called by TCRdb with MiXCR from the immunoSEQ multiplex PCR reads. The sample holds 150,000 or so distinct CDR3 sequences, around 94% seen once. The sample comprised CD4+ T cells from PBMCs. These receptors were taken from a human donor in good health.

The chain recombines TRBV28 with TRBJ2-2, with a possible D match to TRBD1 (6 bases). The V gene lost 6 bases and the J gene lost 0 bases, with 11 bases spanning the gap. Germline V gives CDR1 MDHEN, CDR2 SYDVKM. This CDR3 comprises 15 residues. CDR3 amino acids: CASSRTATNTGELFF. DNA of the CDR3: TGTGCCAGCAGCCGGACAGCGACGAACACCGGGGAGCTGTTTTTT. Complete variable domain (other parts from reference TRBV28 and TRBJ2-2): DVKVTQSSRYLVKRTGEKVFLECVQDMDHENMFWYRQDPGLGLRLIYFSYDVKMKEKGDIPEGYSVSREKKERFSLILESASTNQTSMYLCASSRTATNTGELFFGEGSRLTVL.

This chain connects TRBV7-3 to TRBJ1-6, with D unclear. This CDR3 spans 15 amino acids. The germline gives CDR1 SGHTA, CDR2 FQGTGA. Between the trimmed V and J ends, which lost 2 bases and 9 bases, there was a span of 14 bases. CDR3 in amino acids: CASSLVGLEGSPLHF. In DNA, the CDR3 is TGTGCCAGCAGCTTAGTGGGCCTAGAGGGTTCACCCCTCCACTTT. Full variable domain (missing parts from reference TRBV7-3 and TRBJ1-6): GAGVSQTPSNKVTEKGKYVELRCDPISGHTALYWYRQSLGQGPEFLIYFQGTGAADDSGLPNDRFFAVRPEGSVSTLKIQRTERGDSAVYLCASSLVGLEGSPLHFGNGTRLTVT.

The rearrangement uses TRBV30 and TRBJ1-1; D perhaps matches TRBD1 (5 bases). CDR3 length: 13 residues. The germline gives CDR1 GTSNPN, CDR2 SVGIG (reference sequence). Trimming removed 2 bases at V and 4 bases at J, with 11 bases between. The CDR3 nucleotides are TGTGCCTGGAGTTTACGCAGGGTCACTGAAGCTTTCTTT. As protein: CAWSLRRVTEAFF.

This chain connects TRBV29-1 to TRBJ1-2, with a tentative D call TRBD1 (5 bases). The CDR3 is 13 amino acids. CDR1 SQVTM and CDR2 ANQGSEA come from the germline V gene. The germline V and J ends were trimmed by 0 bases and 8 bases, with 13 bases remaining between them. The CDR3 reads CSVEDSGRMGYTF. The DNA for the CDR3 is TGCAGCGTTGAAGATTCGGGACGTATGGGCTACACCTTC.

The CDR3 coding sequence is TGTGCCAGTACCCCGGGGGGCCTGGCCTCTGAAGCTTTCTTT. This gives the protein CASTPGGLASEAFF. The chain employs TRBV19 and TRBJ1-1, with D perhaps matching TRBD1 (6 bases). The V and J ends lost 7 bases and 6 bases respectively, with 18 bases between them. The CDR3 runs 14 residues. Germline-derived CDR1 and CDR2 are LNHDA and SQIVND (reference sequence).

This clonotype has a single count. The genes are TRBV30 and TRBJ2-1, with a weak D call TRBD2 (6 bases). Germline V gives CDR1 GTSNPN, CDR2 SVGIG (reference sequence). The CDR3 extends over 11 amino acids. V lost 5 bases and J 7 bases, leaving 9 bases between the germline ends. CDR3 region: CAWGTVNEQFF. The CDR3 DNA is TGTGCCTGGGGGACTGTAAATGAGCAGTTCTTC.

The chain uses TRBV12-3 or TRBV12-4 and TRBJ1-1; TRBD1 matches 8 bases. Unmatched junction bases numbered 4, after V lost 6 bases and J lost 10 bases. This CDR3 spans 11 amino acids. The CDR3 nucleotides read TGTGCCAGCAGCGGACAGGGACGAGCTTTCTTT. This encodes CASSGQGRAFF.

The chain recombines TRBV3-1 with TRBJ2-7; D ambiguous. Germline assignment: CDR1 LGHDT and CDR2 YNNKEL (reference sequence). This CDR3 comprises 15 residues. V was pared by 0 bases and J by 0 bases, with 9 bases between. DNA for the CDR3: TGTGCCAGCAGCCAAGATCCTAGGAGCTCCTACGAGCAGTACTTC. Translation gives CASSQDPRSSYEQYF.

V gene TRBV3-1 combines with J gene TRBJ2-3; D is perhaps TRBD2 (6 bases). CDR1 LGHDT and CDR2 YNNKEL come from the germline V gene (reference sequence). This CDR3 region has 15 residues. V gave up 1 base and J gave up 1 base, with 9 bases separating them. As DNA, the CDR3 is TGTGCCAGCAGCCAAGCGCCGGGGGGCACAGATACGCAGTATTTT. Protein product: CASSQAPGGTDTQYF.

The chain uses TRBV12-3 or TRBV12-4 and TRBJ2-1, with 7 nucleotides matching TRBD2. The length of the CDR3 is 16 residues. The V gene end was trimmed by 4 bases and the J gene end by 0 bases; junction bases not matched to a gene: 6. CDR3 sequence (DNA): TGTGCCAGCAGTTCCAGCGGGGTGAGCTCCTACAATGAGCAGTTCTTC. Amino acid sequence: CASSSSGVSSYNEQFF.

The gene calls are TRBV7-9 and TRBJ1-6; unclear D gene. Germline V lookup: CDR1 SEHNR, CDR2 FQNEAQ (reference sequence). CDR3 size: 14 residues. V lost 5 bases and J lost 7, with 12 bases in between. CDR3 sequence (DNA): TGTGCCAGCAGCCCTACAGCTTTCAATTCACCCCTCCACTTT. Translated, it gives CASSPTAFNSPLHF.

The V and J genes are TRBV20-1 and TRBJ2-3; 14 nucleotides agree with TRBD2. Germline V gene lookup returns CDR1 DFQATT and CDR2 SNEGSKA (reference sequence). The CDR3 totals 16 residues. With V trimmed by 4 bases and J by 0 bases, 3 bases remained unmatched. The CDR3 region has the DNA TGCAGTGCTACCCGACTAGCGGGGGGGAGCACAGATACGCAGTATTTT. Amino acids: CSATRLAGGSTDTQYF.

The chain is built from TRBV29-1 and TRBJ2-7; 7 bases match TRBD1. V trimming: 6 bases; J trimming: 2 bases; junction bases outside the gene matches: 7. The CDR3 is made up of 13 amino acids. CDR1 and CDR2 from the germline V gene are SQVTM and ANQGSEA. The CDR3 sequence: CSVRLQGAYEQYF. CDR3 DNA sequence: TGCAGCGTCCGGTTGCAGGGGGCCTACGAGCAGTACTTC.

The chain carries TRBV29-1 and TRBJ2-5; 8 bases align to TRBD1. The CDR3 covers 12 residues. J lost 5 bases, V lost 7 bases, and 6 bases had no gene match. CDR1 and CDR2 (germline): SQVTM, ANQGSEA. CDR3 residues: CSGQTGVETQYF. The CDR3 coding sequence is TGCAGCGGCCAGACAGGGGTGGAGACCCAGTACTTC.

The genes are TRBV30 and TRBJ1-2, with 8 bases aligning to TRBD1. CDR3 length: 13 residues. The V gene end was trimmed by 0 bases and the J gene end by 5 bases; junction bases not matched to a gene: 2. CDR1 and CDR2 from the germline V gene are GTSNPN and SVGIG (reference sequence). CDR3 bases: TGTGCCTGGAGTGTAGGACAGGGATATGGCTACACCTTC. This translates into CAWSVGQGYGYTF. Filled out from reference TRBV30 and TRBJ1-2, the complete variable domain reads SQTIHQWPATLVQPVGSPLSLECTVEGTSNPNLYWYRQAAGRGLQLLFYSVGIGQISSEVPQNLSASRPQDRQFILSSKKLLLSDSGFYLCAWSVGQGYGYTFGSGTRLTVV.

This chain connects TRBV5-1 to TRBJ2-3; tentatively, D is TRBD1 or TRBD2 (6 bases each). The CDR3 covers 17 residues. Trimming stripped 4 bases from V and 5 bases from J, with 23 bases between. Germline V gene sequence: CDR1 SGHRS, CDR2 YFSETQ. DNA of the CDR3: TGCGCCAGCAGCGCTGGGGCCCTATCGGGGGCCGGAGATACGCAGTATTTT. This translates into CASSAGALSGAGDTQYF.

V and J are TRBV6-5 and TRBJ2-7; 11 bases are a match to TRBD1. Germline trimming cut 2 bases from V and 4 bases from J; bases unmatched to any gene: 1. The CDR3 runs 14 residues. Germline V lookup: CDR1 MNHEY, CDR2 SVGAGI. The CDR3 protein is CASSYGTGGYEQYF. The CDR3 DNA follows: TGTGCCAGCAGTTACGGGACAGGGGGTTACGAGCAGTACTTC.

CDR3 in DNA: TGCGCCAGCAGCCGGGTTGAGGCAGGGGGCTATGTAAGGAAGAGAGAGACCCAGTACTTC. Its protein is CASSRVEAGGYVRKRETQYF. This chain links TRBV4-1 with TRBJ2-5; 8 nucleotides line up with TRBD1. V was pared by 4 bases and J by 4 bases, with 23 bases of the junction left unmatched. The CDR3 consists of 20 residues. CDR1 and CDR2 (germline): MGHRA, YSYEKL.

This chain joins TRBV7-9 and TRBJ2-4, with D possibly matching TRBD1 (5 bases). CDR3 length: 15 residues. Germline assignment: CDR1 SEHNR and CDR2 FQNEAQ (reference sequence). V gave up 1 base and J gave up 6 bases, with 13 bases separating them. CDR3 coding DNA: TGTGCCAGCAGCTTAGAGACAGTTCGAACAAACATTCAGTACTTC. As protein: CASSLETVRTNIQYF.

The chain employs TRBV7-9 and TRBJ2-7; the match to TRBD1 covers 8 bases. The CDR3 runs 15 residues. Trimming at V came to 5 bases and at J to 7 bases, leaving 13 bases not matched to a gene. From germline, CDR1 is SEHNR and CDR2 FQNEAQ (reference sequence). The CDR3 DNA follows: TGTGCCAGCAGCCCCAGGGGGCAGGGGGCGAAGGAGCAGTACTTC. Residues: CASSPRGQGAKEQYF.